This TCR beta chain was captured by sequencing in a study of T cells after yellow fever vaccination (dated by TCRdb to between 2017 and 2020). In the study overall: Using CD3, CD45RA, CCR7 and CD95 staining, memory subsets (EM, EMRA, CM and Tscm) were sorted on a BD FACS Aria III. Two healthy male donors made up the cohort, one aged 18 to 29 years and the other aged 30 to 40 years. Memory subsets were sorted on days 0, 15 and 45 and at 18 months following primary vaccination, and on days 0, 15 and 45 following the 30-year booster. Libraries from fractions with low cell numbers were prepared with the SMART-Seq v4 Ultra Low Input RNA kit. Blood was drawn at multiple timepoints before and after primary and secondary immunization, with bulk PBMC replicates and cell subsets isolated. To track T-cell clones before and after primary and booster YFV17D yellow fever vaccination, bulk TCR alpha and beta repertoires were sequenced longitudinally. Study-wide conclusions, independent of this receptor: Most clones expanded after primary vaccination (around 96% of CD4 and roughly 91% of CD8) were re-detected after the booster, suggesting that broad memory maintenance occurred. Only a couple of donors were included in the study, so the extent to which the findings can be generalized is limited. FACS-sorted repertoires could contain abundant contaminating clonotypes from the bulk population, so computational filtering was required. In the sorted memory subsets on day 0, nearly all of the vaccine-responding clonotypes fell below detection. The secondary T-cell response was found to be weaker but faster than the primary response, with a peak reached on day 5 rather than on day 15. A small fraction of clonotypes showed up in both the CD4 and CD8 compartments, probably as a result of convergent recombination.

This clonotype was counted a few times. The sample holds no much larger clone one base away, and base qualities are not on file. TCR cDNA was synthesized by 5'RACE template switching, which introduced a universal primer site and unique molecular identifiers. Priming for cDNA synthesis came from both the TCR alpha and TCR beta constant segments. Libraries were amplified in two PCR steps, with sample barcodes and sequencing adapters added in the second step. Sequencing of libraries was done on Illumina HiSeq 2500 (2x100 bp) or NovaSeq (2x150 bp). On the study's bioinformatics: Reads were demultiplexed and collapsed into UMI consensus sequences with MIGEC, and V(D)J alignment was performed with MiXCR. Vaccine-responding clonotypes were defined with edgeR using replicate PBMC samples, requiring FDR below 0.01 and a log2 fold change above 5 up to day 15. Each bulk clonotype was labeled CD4 or CD8 based on which sequenced repertoire, CD4 or CD8, contained the clonotype at higher abundance. To estimate how each clone was distributed across memory phenotypes, clonotype frequencies in memory subsets were weighted by the numbers of FACS-sorted cells. The public reads were run again by TCRdb, first through fastp at Q25 and then through MiXCR, and only productive beta chains were kept. Under each unique CDR3 protein, matching rows form one entry showing the most common genes and DNA. TCRdb, not the authors, supplied the V and J calls. This sample gives some 27,000 distinct CDR3 sequences in total; roughly 5.9% of them show up just once. The leading ten clones occupy about 25% of the sample.

CDR1 and CDR2, looked up from the germline V gene (reference sequence), are SGHAT and FQDESV. The CDR3 covers 12 residues, taking in both the cysteine and the phenylalanine. Of the read, only the CDR3 DNA is kept; its 36 bases are in frame from base 1. Trimming leaves V shorter by 4 bases and J shorter by 7 bases, with the junction holding 3 bases beyond the gene matches. Explained via the paper, the treatment or condition label denotes: live attenuated yellow fever vaccine strain. PBMCs were isolated from peripheral blood using a standard Ficoll-Paque protocol. The RNeasy Micro Kit was used to extract RNA from sorted memory subsets.

The material was PBMCs, either bulk or a sorted T-cell subset (CD4+, CD8+, memory, or dextramer-sorted; not recorded which), obtained on the day of the yellow fever booster vaccination. This receptor chain uses TRBV11-1 and TRBJ1-1, and TRBD1 aligns with 7 junction nucleotides. The sequence was collected from a man younger than 40 who received the YFV17D yellow fever vaccine. The sequenced DNA: TGTGCCAGCAGCTCTGACAGGGATGAAGCTTTCTTT. This codes for CASSSDRDEAFF.